One sample yielded the 10 T cell receptor beta chains listed below, sequenced in a study of shared clonotypes between healthy human individuals. Assay used: immunoSEQ multiplex PCR; TCRdb lists only in-frame clones, some missing. The sample lists approximately 1,500,000 clones; about 98% were seen once. The sequencing input was naive CD4+ T cells sorted from blood. As to subset: CD45RA+ positively selected. Receptors originate from a man between 25 and 39 years old in good health.

This rearrangement joins TRBV15 to TRBJ2-3; a weak D match, TRBD2 (6 bases). This CDR3 region has 16 residues. V dropped 0 bases and J dropped 1 base, with 11 bases sitting between them. CDR1 is LNHNV and CDR2 is YYDKDF in the germline V gene (reference sequence). The CDR3 protein is CATSRDLSGRTDTQYF. In DNA form, the CDR3 reads TGTGCCACCAGCAGAGATTTGAGCGGGCGCACAGATACGCAGTATTTT.

Notes on this clone: This sample also contains other DNA sequences that code for the same CDR3. V is TRBV28 and J is TRBJ1-2; TRBD1 might be the D (6 bases). Trimming pared 6 bases from V and 5 bases from J, leaving 13 bases between. In germline, CDR1 is MDHEN, CDR2 SYDVKM. The CDR3 consists of 13 residues. The CDR3 protein is CASSLTGKYGYTF. The CDR3 coding sequence is TGTGCCAGCAGCCTTACAGGGAAGTATGGCTACACCTTC.

Notes on this clone: This CDR3 is also generated by other DNA sequences in the sample. The rearrangement uses TRBV20-1 and TRBJ1-2; no firm D call. V lost 3 bases, J lost 5 bases, and 4 bases lay in between. Germline V gene lookup returns CDR1 DFQATT and CDR2 SNEGSKA (reference sequence). The CDR3 runs 10 residues. The CDR3 sequence is CSARAYGYTF. The CDR3 DNA reads TGCAGTGCTAGGGCGTATGGCTACACCTTC.

The V gene is TRBV28, the J gene TRBJ1-1; D possibly corresponds to TRBD1 (5 bases). V lost 7 bases, J lost 12 bases, and 21 bases lay in between. The CDR3 is 13 residues long. The germline V gene encodes CDR1 MDHEN and CDR2 SYDVKM. In DNA form, the CDR3 reads TGTGCCAGCAAGGTTTTTCGGGGCCTTGAGACTTTCTTT. Translation: CASKVFRGLETFF.

The chain employs TRBV28 and TRBJ2-5, with 7 bases lining up with TRBD2. The ends lost 5 bases at V and 6 bases at J; junction bases unmatched: 3. Germline V lookup: CDR1 MDHEN, CDR2 SYDVKM. The CDR3 contains 12 residues. The CDR3 DNA is TGTGCCAGCAGTACTAGCGCGCAGACCCAGTACTTC. It encodes CASSTSAQTQYF. The full variable domain, completed using reference TRBV28 and TRBJ2-5, is DVKVTQSSRYLVKRTGEKVFLECVQDMDHENMFWYRQDPGLGLRLIYFSYDVKMKEKGDIPEGYSVSREKKERFSLILESASTNQTSMYLCASSTSAQTQYFGPGTRLLVL.

V gene TRBV27 combines with J gene TRBJ2-7, with 7 bases fitting TRBD2. Looked up from germline, CDR1 is MNHEY and CDR2 is SMNVEV (reference sequence). With V trimmed by 2 bases and J by 6 bases, 13 bases remained unmatched. This CDR3 spans 16 amino acids. CDR3 sequence (DNA): TGTGCCAGCAGTTTAGGGCGGACTAGTCCCGTGAGCGAGCAGTACTTC. Its translation: CASSLGRTSPVSEQYF.

The chain uses TRBV11-3 and TRBJ1-4; D is undetermined. The CDR3 contains 16 residues. V shed 5 bases and J shed 1 base, with 14 bases lying between them. CDR1 is SGHNT and CDR2 is YENEEA in the germline V gene. The CDR3 loop is CASSPMAAGTNEKLFF. In DNA form, the CDR3 reads TGTGCCAGCAGCCCCATGGCGGCAGGAACTAATGAAAAACTGTTTTTT. The complete variable domain, with remaining parts taken from reference TRBV11-3 and TRBJ1-4, reads EAGVVQSPRYKIIEKKQPVAFWCNPISGHNTLYWYLQNLGQGPELLIRYENEEAVDDSQLPKDRFSAERLKGVDSTLKIQPAELGDSAVYLCASSPMAAGTNEKLFFGSGTQLSVL.

V usage is TRBV30 and J usage is TRBJ1-5; no firm D call. Germline V gene sequence: CDR1 GTSNPN, CDR2 SVGIG (reference sequence). The CDR3 is 13 residues long. V lost 3 bases, J lost 7 bases, and 13 bases lay in between. DNA for the CDR3: TGTGCCTGGAGCCTTAGTGAAGGGCAGCCCCAGCATTTT. Its protein product is CAWSLSEGQPQHF.

The rearrangement links TRBV10-3 to TRBJ2-1, with D tentatively TRBD2 (5 bases). V was pared by 3 bases and J by 2 bases, with 11 bases between. CDR1 ENHRY and CDR2 SYGVKD come from the germline V gene. The CDR3 covers 15 residues. The CDR3: CAISESGSAYNEQFF. CDR3 bases: TGTGCCATCAGTGAAAGTGGGAGCGCCTACAATGAGCAGTTCTTC.

The gene calls are TRBV5-6 and TRBJ2-1, with D hard to call. Germline assignment: CDR1 SGHDT and CDR2 YYEEEE. Trimming removed 4 bases at V and 7 bases at J, with 9 bases between. This CDR3 spans 12 amino acids. The CDR3 coding sequence is TGTGCCAGCAGCGTGGTTAGGAATGAGCAGTTCTTC. Amino acids: CASSVVRNEQFF.